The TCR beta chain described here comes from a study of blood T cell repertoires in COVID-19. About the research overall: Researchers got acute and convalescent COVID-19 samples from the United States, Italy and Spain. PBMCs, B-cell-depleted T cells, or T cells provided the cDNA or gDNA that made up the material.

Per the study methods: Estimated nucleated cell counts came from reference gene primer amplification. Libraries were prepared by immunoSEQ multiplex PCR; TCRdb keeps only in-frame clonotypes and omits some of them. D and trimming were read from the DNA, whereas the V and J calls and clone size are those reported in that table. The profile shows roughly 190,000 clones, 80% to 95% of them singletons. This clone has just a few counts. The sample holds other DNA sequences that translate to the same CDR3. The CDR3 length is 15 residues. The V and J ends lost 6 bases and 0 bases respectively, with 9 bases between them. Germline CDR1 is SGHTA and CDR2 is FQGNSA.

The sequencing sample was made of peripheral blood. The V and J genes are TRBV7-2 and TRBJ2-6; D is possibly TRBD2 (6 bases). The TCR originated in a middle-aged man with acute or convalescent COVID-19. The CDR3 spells CASRPGGSGANVLTF. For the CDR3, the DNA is TGTGCCAGCAGGCCCGGGGGCTCTGGGGCCAACGTCCTGACTTTC.